The present entry profiles one TCR beta chain with its context. In this sample, this clonotype turned up many times. Its antigen is currently not known. It has no much larger one-base neighbor in the sample; base qualities were not kept. This specimen belongs to a study of regulatory T cells in long-lasting Graves disease (dated by TCRdb to the early 2020s). In terms of the full investigation: Patients with newly diagnosed Graves' disease had been on antithyroid drugs for under 3 months. Persistent Graves' disease patients were compared with newly diagnosed Graves' disease patients by peripheral blood TCR sequencing and RNA sequencing. The study took place in China and was registered as a clinical trial. A total of roughly 33 samples underwent TCR sequencing: around 13 from persistent and roughly 20 from newly diagnosed Graves' disease patients. Findings and caveats that apply to the study as a whole: Only the TCR beta chain was sequenced and analyzed. The authors noted that the small sample size was a limitation that may lower accuracy. Because the primary lesion, thyroid tissue, could not be accessed, the study looked at peripheral blood alone. Compared with newly diagnosed patients, persistent Graves' disease patients had lower TCR Shannon entropy and fewer highly expanded clones, which suggests clonal expansion. More public clonotypes were shared among persistent patients (2,741) than among newly diagnosed patients (more than 900).

The meaning of the sample's time point label: newly diagnosed GD, antithyroid drugs for less than 3 months. For both TCR sequencing and RNA sequencing, RNA was extracted from PBMCs in TRIzol. Graves' disease was diagnosed according to American Thyroid Association guidelines. The patients came from an endocrinology department in Xi'an, China. Each patient gave 8.5 to 9.5 milliliters of peripheral blood, collected in an EDTA anticoagulant tube. Ficoll Paque Plus density gradient separation was used to isolate PBMCs, and no further T cell sorting was done. An Agilent 2100 Bioanalyzer and agarose gel were used to check RNA quality, and a NanoDrop 2000 was used to measure RNA concentration. Receptor libraries were prepared by multiplex PCR. The instrument was an Illumina HiSeq 4000. CDR3 regions were amplified by Arm-PCR with iRepertoire HTBI primers to construct TCR beta libraries. Gel purification was performed on PCR products prior to sequencing. The paper's data handling went like this. Gene usage analysis of CDR3 amino acid clonotypes used the 62 TRBV and fewer than 15 TRBJ segments found across samples. COPE and FqMerger were used to merge filtered high-quality paired reads into contigs. Contigs were aligned with BLAST to IMGT TRBV, TRBD and TRBJ reference genes, and CDR3 was defined per IMGT. Clonotypes above 0.1% frequency were classified as highly expanded clones. Shannon entropy was used to measure repertoire diversity, and the Gini coefficient was used to measure V-J evenness. A clonotype found in more than one individual was treated as public. TCRdb itself trimmed the public reads at Q25 with fastp, ran MiXCR and retained productive beta chains. Each entry is one CDR3 protein sequence, shown with its most common DNA and genes. These V and J calls rely on TCRdb rather than the paper's analysis. In all, the sample holds 450,000 to 700,000 distinct CDR3 sequences, and about 14% of those were seen once. The ten largest clones add up to roughly a tenth of the sample.

These data also formed part of another study, on T cells in Graves' hyperthyroidism and ophthalmopathy. Looking at the second paper: A patient counted as having stable Graves' hyperthyroidism if no progression to ophthalmopathy occurred over 18 months of follow-up. Hyperthyroidism patients were aged 18 to 65 years and newly diagnosed, with disease duration of less than 2 months. Patients with uncontrolled infections, other autoimmune diseases, pregnancy or lactation were excluded. Diagnoses relied on clinical symptoms, serum thyroxine and TRAb, thyroid ultrasound and orbital computed tomography. The first round of RT-PCR for the TCR CDR3 was performed with the HTBI primer set and the Qiagen OneStep RT-PCR kit. Most expanded thyroid clonotypes (frequency above 0.001) were also detected in blood, suggesting blood repertoires may reflect thyroid immune responses. Ophthalmopathy was separated from stable hyperthyroidism by a 13 V-J signature model, with over 85% sensitivity and approximately 81% specificity obtained in cross-validation and 80%/75% obtained in testing. In validation, the model predicted progression to ophthalmopathy with about 71% sensitivity and about 73% specificity, a median of about 6 months before onset. TCR V-J signatures able to tell the groups apart were searched for in a discovery cohort of 90 to 100 patients, of whom more than 40 had Graves' ophthalmopathy and 57 had stable Graves' hyperthyroidism. Whether ophthalmopathy could be predicted prospectively was tested in an independent validation cohort made up of under 20 hyperthyroidism patients plus 17 patients who later progressed to ophthalmopathy. For training and testing, the approximately 97 patients in the discovery cohort were randomly divided in a 7:3 ratio. In several Graves' hyperthyroidism patients, the study also compared T-cell repertoires from thyroid tissue with T-cell repertoires from blood. After sampling, hyperthyroidism patients received methimazole starting at 30 mg daily, and ophthalmopathy patients received high-dose intravenous methylprednisolone. The libraries were constructed in a second round of multiplex PCR and then size-selected and purified. Paired-end sequencing of the libraries was performed with 100 bp reads on an Illumina HiSeq2000. SOAPnuke was used to process the raw data, throwing out any read that contained adapters or uncalled bases, had a mean Phred below 15, or lacked an exact constant-primer or identifier match. High-quality paired reads were merged with COPE v1.2.5, and unique nucleotide sequences were defined as clonotypes. MiTCR v1.1 was used to align clonotypes to the IMGT TRBV, TRBD and TRBJ reference segments. The analysis included only V-J combinations with a frequency above 0.0001, which together covered more than 98% of the repertoires. The TCS score was defined as the ratio of F50 (clonal expansion) to E x V (chaos), calculated using BLOSUM62-based TCRdist between CDR3 peptides within each V-J. Welch's t-statistics and random forest reduced roughly 540 V-J features to some 14, which were used in a naive Bayes classifier (R e1071). No statistical method was used to set the sample size in advance, and investigators knew the group allocation. The paper describes TCR Vbeta CDR3 sequencing of 120 to 150 peripheral blood samples, made up of some 40 ophthalmopathy patients, around 78 hyperthyroidism patients and 17 progressor patients.

The sequence derives from a man aged 30 to 39 with Graves disease. Donor details come from another sample of the same person, matched by shared clones. The sample here was peripheral blood mononuclear cells (PBMCs), taken at new diagnosis, from a patient treated with antithyroid drugs.

This receptor carries the CDR3 CASGPDGMNTEAFF. The nucleotides read TGTGCCAGCGGACCCGACGGAATGAACACTGAAGCTTTCTTT. The chain is encoded by TRBV6-1 joined to TRBJ1-1; the D gene is unclear. V lost 8 bases and J lost 0 bases; the stretch between them is 13 bases long. From the germline V gene, CDR1 is MNHNS and CDR2 is SASEGT. The CDR3 covers 14 residues, taking in both the cysteine and the phenylalanine. CDR3 DNA only is kept here, 42 bases in frame from base 1.